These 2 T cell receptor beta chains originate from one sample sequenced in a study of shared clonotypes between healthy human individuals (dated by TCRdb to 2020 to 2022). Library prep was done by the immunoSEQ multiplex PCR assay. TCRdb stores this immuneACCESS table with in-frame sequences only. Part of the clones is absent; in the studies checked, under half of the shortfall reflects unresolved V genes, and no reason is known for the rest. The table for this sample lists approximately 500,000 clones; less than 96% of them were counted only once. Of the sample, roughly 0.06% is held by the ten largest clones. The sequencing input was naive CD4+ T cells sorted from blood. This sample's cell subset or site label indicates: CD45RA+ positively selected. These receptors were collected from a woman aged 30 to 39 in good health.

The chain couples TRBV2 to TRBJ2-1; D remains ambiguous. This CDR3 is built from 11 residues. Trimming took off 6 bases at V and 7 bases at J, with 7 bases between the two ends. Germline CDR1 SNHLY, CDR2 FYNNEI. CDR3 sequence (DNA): TGTGCCAGCAGCTCTAGGAATGAGCAGTTCTTC. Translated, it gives CASSSRNEQFF.

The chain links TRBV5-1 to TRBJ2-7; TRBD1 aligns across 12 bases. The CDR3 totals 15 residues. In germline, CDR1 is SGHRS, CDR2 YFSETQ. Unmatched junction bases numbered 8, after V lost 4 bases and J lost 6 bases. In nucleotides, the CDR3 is TGCGCCAGCAGCCGGGGACAGGGGGCTTTCGGCGAGCAGTACTTC. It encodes CASSRGQGAFGEQYF.